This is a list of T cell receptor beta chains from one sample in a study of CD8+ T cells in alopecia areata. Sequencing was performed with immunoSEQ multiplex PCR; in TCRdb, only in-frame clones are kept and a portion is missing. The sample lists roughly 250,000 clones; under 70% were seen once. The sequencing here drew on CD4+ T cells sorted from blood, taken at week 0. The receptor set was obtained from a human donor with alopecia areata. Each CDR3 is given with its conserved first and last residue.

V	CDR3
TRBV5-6	CASSGTGRALHF
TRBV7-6	CASSLLARGYQETQYF
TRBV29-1	CSVLSTGARNIQYF
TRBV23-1	CASPTGPTYEQYF
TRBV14	CASSQRDDRGRTEAFF
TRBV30	CAWTGPTSPLDNEQFF
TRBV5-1	CASSLLDRGLANTEAFF
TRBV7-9	CASRSLGDSQETQYF
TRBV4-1	CASSLPGVGTEAFF
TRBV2	CATSGTVYNEQFF
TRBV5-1	CASSLGPGGSNEQFF
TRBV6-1	CASSGRENGYTF
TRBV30	CACSYAPNNNEQFF
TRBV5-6	CASSLRGIQETQYF
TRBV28	CASSPQGRNSPLHF
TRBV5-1	CASSVGWTGPSHEQYF
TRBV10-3	CAISEGSSGGLQETQYF
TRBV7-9	CASSTDGETQYF
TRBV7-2	CASSPYNLATRNQPQHF
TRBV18	CASSPPGQVYEQYF
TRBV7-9	CASSLGVGAFF
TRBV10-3	CAISRDRDSPLHF
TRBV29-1	CSVVPLGQASYEQYF
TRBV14	CASSPGRPAGTQYF
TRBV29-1	CSVRGFSYEQYF
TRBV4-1	CASSREPPGSTEAFF
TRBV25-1	CASSEGQLLYGYTF
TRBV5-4	CASSSAARGTDTQYF
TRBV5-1	CASSLEGDAAEKLFF
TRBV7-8	CASSLVTRGGNQPQHF
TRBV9	CASSVQGSSGNTIYF